Each of the 10 T cell receptor beta chains below was sequenced from the same sample in a study of cytomegalovirus exposure and HLA in healthy donors. The PCR contained 60 Vbeta and 13 Jbeta primers. Here immunoSEQ multiplex PCR was the method, and the copy in TCRdb shows in-frame clones only, minus some. The repertoire consists of about 130,000 clones, with about 85% occurring once and the leading ten covering roughly 6.7%. Input material: PBMCs. The source of these receptors is a woman aged 25 to 39 in good health and CMV-seropositive.

The chain is built from TRBV7-8 and TRBJ2-5; D unclear. Between the trimmed V and J ends, which lost 7 bases and 5 bases, there was a span of 14 bases. This CDR3 has 13 residues. Germline V gives CDR1 SGHVS, CDR2 FQNEAQ. Here the CDR3 DNA reads TGTGCCAGCACCCCCCTGGTCGAGGAGACCCAGTACTTC. Encoded protein: CASTPLVEETQYF.

The V and J genes are TRBV30 and TRBJ1-3; 7 nucleotides match TRBD1. V gave up 3 bases and J gave up 4 bases; unmatched junction bases: 9. The germline CDR1 and CDR2 sequences are GTSNPN and SVGIG (reference sequence). The CDR3 covers 15 residues. In nucleotides, the CDR3 is TGTGCCTGGAGCTCGGTTGGACAGGTGGGAAACACCATATATTTT. Residues: CAWSSVGQVGNTIYF.

This chain links TRBV2 with TRBJ2-1, with 9 bases aligning to TRBD1. The ends lost 6 bases at V and 9 bases at J; junction bases unmatched: 12. The germline gives CDR1 SNHLY, CDR2 FYNNEI. CDR3 length equals 15 residues. CDR3 amino acids: CASRRGDRVKGEQFF. CDR3 sequence (DNA): TGTGCCAGCAGGAGGGGGGACAGGGTTAAGGGTGAGCAGTTCTTC.

The gene calls are TRBV28 and TRBJ2-1; 7 nucleotides align to TRBD2. The germline gives CDR1 MDHEN, CDR2 SYDVKM. The CDR3 is made up of 12 amino acids. After removal of 4 bases from V and 14 bases from J, the junction contained 8 bases not matched to a gene. The CDR3 nucleotides read TGTGCCAGCAGTTCTAGCGGCATGTTCGAGTTCTTC. It yields the protein CASSSSGMFEFF. Drawing the rest from reference TRBV28 and TRBJ2-1, the complete variable domain is DVKVTQSSRYLVKRTGEKVFLECVQDMDHENMFWYRQDPGLGLRLIYFSYDVKMKEKGDIPEGYSVSREKKERFSLILESASTNQTSMYLCASSSSGMFEFFGPGTRLTVL.

The chain is built from TRBV4-2 and TRBJ2-3; D call uncertain. CDR3 size: 12 residues. Trimming took 5 bases from V and 2 from J, leaving 5 bases between them. In germline, CDR1 is LGHNA, CDR2 YNFKEQ. The CDR3: CASSEFTDTQYF. The CDR3 DNA sequence: TGTGCCAGCAGCGAGTTCACAGATACGCAGTATTTT.

The chain couples TRBV28 to TRBJ2-1, with TRBD2 matching 11 bases. The CDR3 has 16 amino acids. The ends lost 8 bases at V and 2 bases at J; junction bases unmatched: 8. CDR1 MDHEN and CDR2 SYDVKM come from the germline V gene. CDR3 nucleotide sequence: TGTGCCAGCGGATACACTAGCGGGGGCACCTACAATGAGCAGTTCTTC. This codes for CASGYTSGGTYNEQFF.

The V and J genes are TRBV28 and TRBJ1-6; TRBD1 is a possible D gene (5 bases). V was cut by 11 bases and J by 7 bases, with 15 bases left in between. The V gene's germline CDR1 is MDHEN and CDR2 SYDVKM. The CDR3 is 13 residues long. DNA of the CDR3: TGTGCCTCTACGGGAGGGGTCAATTCACCCCTCCACTTT. Its protein is CASTGGVNSPLHF.

The rearrangement uses TRBV18 and TRBJ1-4; maybe TRBD1 (6 bases). This CDR3 spans 14 amino acids. V shed 4 bases and J shed 5 bases, with 11 bases lying between them. From germline, CDR1 is KGHSH and CDR2 LQKENI. The CDR3 bases are TGTGCCAGCTCACTGAACAGGGTGAATGAAAAACTGTTTTTT. Protein sequence: CASSLNRVNEKLFF.

The chain is built from TRBV10-3 and TRBJ1-1; no clear D. The V gene's germline CDR1 is ENHRY and CDR2 SYGVKD. The CDR3 is 13 amino acids. Trimming shortened V by 2 bases and J by 0 bases, and 4 bases separated the two germline ends. The CDR3 region is CAISEGMNTEAFF. As DNA, the CDR3 is TGTGCCATCAGTGAGGGCATGAACACTGAAGCTTTCTTT.

Note on this clone: Other DNA sequences in the sample encode the same CDR3. This chain links TRBV5-6 with TRBJ2-5, with 11 bases fitting TRBD2. The CDR3 extends over 15 amino acids. In germline, CDR1 is SGHDT, CDR2 YYEEEE. V dropped 4 bases and J dropped 2; count of bases not matched to a gene: 4. The CDR3 nucleotides are TGTGCCAGCAGCCTTCTAGCGGGGGGACAAGAGACCCAGTACTTC. Its translation: CASSLLAGGQETQYF. The variable domain in full, with the rest retrieved from reference TRBV5-6 and TRBJ2-5, is DAGVTQSPTHLIKTRGQQVTLRCSPKSGHDTVSWYQQALGQGPQFIFQYYEEEERQRGNFPDRFSGHQFPNYSSELNVNALLLGDSALYLCASSLLAGGQETQYFGPGTRLLVL.